The 25 T cell receptor beta chains given below trace back to one sample, sequenced in a study of human T cells and chemical hapten exposure. TCRdb re-called the RACE reads through MiXCR, storing one row per CDR3 protein. The sample carries around 99,000 distinct CDR3 sequences, approximately 8.8% recorded once. Stated time point: patch test 2, 6 weeks after DPC sensitization. The treatment was: therapeutic diphenylcyclopropenone sensitization with weekly scalp DPC. This material consisted of whole blood, taken in connection with sensitization to the hapten diphenylcyclopropenone (DPC). The receptors derive from a woman between 40 and 50 years old with alopecia areata. Some clones in this sample may be carry-over from other donors' samples.

This clonotype was seen ten or more times. The chain joins TRBV7-9 to TRBJ1-5, with 7 bases lining up with TRBD1. With 0 bases clipped from V and 2 bases from J, the junction kept 1 base outside the gene matches. Germline V CDR1 and CDR2: SEHNR, FQNEAQ (reference sequence). The CDR3 is 15 residues long. This CDR3 reads CASSLAGQGNQPQHF. The DNA of the CDR3 is TGTGCCAGCAGCTTAGCAGGACAGGGCAATCAGCCCCAGCATTTT.

This clonotype was counted ten times or more. The V gene is TRBV7-6, the J gene TRBJ2-7; D is unclear. This CDR3 spans 15 amino acids. Germline values: CDR1 SGHVS, CDR2 FNYEAQ. The ends were cut back, 1 base at V and 2 bases at J, with 12 bases in the middle. CDR3 nucleotide sequence: TGTGCCAGCAGCTTAGAAGGGATCGGGCCCTACGAGCAGTACTTC. Protein: CASSLEGIGPYEQYF. Combining the CDR3 with reference TRBV7-6 and TRBJ2-7 gives the whole variable domain GAGVSQSPRYKVTKRGQDVALRCDPISGHVSLYWYRQALGQGPEFLTYFNYEAQQDKSGLPNDRFSAERPEGSISTLTIQRTEQRDSAMYRCASSLEGIGPYEQYFGPGTRLTVT.

This clonotype was detected only a few times. The chain employs TRBV9 and TRBJ1-5, with D tentatively TRBD1 (6 bases). V was clipped by 4 bases and J by 3 bases, with 14 bases between them. Per the germline V gene, CDR1 is SGDLS and CDR2 is YYNGEE. This CDR3 is 15 amino acids long. The CDR3 loop reads CASSWGGHPNQPQHF. The CDR3 region has the DNA TGTGCCAGCAGCTGGGGGGGACACCCCAATCAGCCCCAGCATTTT.

Many counts were recorded for this clonotype. The rearrangement links TRBV28 to TRBJ1-6, with D unclear. The CDR3 loop spans 15 amino acids. Germline CDR1 and CDR2: MDHEN and SYDVKM. The V end was cut by 2 bases, the J end by 7 bases, with 12 bases between. The CDR3 region has the DNA TGTGCCAGCAGTTTAGAAACAGTTCTGAATTCACCCCTCCACTTT. Translating gives CASSLETVLNSPLHF.

This clonotype was detected ten times or more. The J gene is TRBJ2-2, the V gene TRBV11-2; TRBD2 agrees at 12 bases. Germline V gives CDR1 SGHAT, CDR2 FQNNGV. The CDR3 sequence is 16 residues long. Trimming at V came to 5 bases and at J to 9 bases, leaving 10 bases not matched to a gene. The CDR3 here is CASSPTSGGRGRELFF. The DNA for the CDR3 is TGTGCCAGCAGCCCGACTAGCGGGGGCCGTGGGAGGGAGCTGTTTTTT.

This clonotype was counted a single time. A read error may explain this, as a much larger clone is one base away. The J gene is TRBJ1-4, the V gene TRBV20-1; D is perhaps TRBD1 (5 bases). The CDR3 sequence is 13 residues long. V was clipped by 3 bases and J by 3 bases, with 8 bases between them. Germline assignment: CDR1 DFQATT and CDR2 SNEGSKA (reference sequence). The CDR3 reads CSARDTSNEKLFF. Here the CDR3 DNA reads TGCAGTGCTAGGGACACATCTAATGAAAAACTGTTTTTT.

This clonotype has a handful of counts. The DNA for the CDR3 is TGTGCCAGCAGTTGGACCGGGACAGGCGGAGAGACCCAGTACTTC. Protein: CASSWTGTGGETQYF. The rearrangement joins TRBV28 to TRBJ2-5; TRBD1 aligns across 8 bases. CDR1 and CDR2 (germline): MDHEN, SYDVKM. The CDR3 spans 15 residues. Losses at the gene ends were 4 bases for V and 4 bases for J; bases not matched to a gene: 8.

The table lists this clonotype with many counts. The V and J genes are TRBV4-3 and TRBJ2-2; 7 bases line up with TRBD2. V lost 1 base to trimming and J lost 0 bases; unmatched junction nucleotides: 11. The germline gives CDR1 LGHNA, CDR2 YSLEER. The CDR3 runs to 19 residues. This CDR3 is CASSQGPSGDSANTGELFF. In DNA form, the CDR3 reads TGCGCCAGCAGCCAAGGCCCAAGCGGGGATTCGGCGAACACCGGGGAGCTGTTTTTT.

This sequence joins TRBV20-1 and TRBJ2-1; 8 bases align to TRBD2. There are 13 residues in the CDR3. V lost 5 bases and J lost 6; bases outside the gene matches: 6. Germline V gene data show CDR1 as DFQATT and CDR2 as SNEGSKA (reference sequence). The chain's CDR3 is CSAARGVLNEQFF. The CDR3 DNA reads TGCAGTGCTGCGCGGGGGGTCCTCAATGAGCAGTTCTTC.

This clonotype has a count of ten or more. V and J are TRBV6-2 or TRBV6-3 and TRBJ2-5; D is possibly TRBD2 (6 bases). The V gene's germline CDR1 is MNHEY and CDR2 SVGEGT. The CDR3 is 12 amino acids. Deletions cut 2 bases from V and 11 bases from J, with 12 bases between. The CDR3 bases are TGTGCCAGCAGTTACGGAGGGGCGGAGCAGTACTTC. Residues: CASSYGGAEQYF.

This clonotype was picked up many times. The chain recombines TRBV7-2 with TRBJ2-3, with TRBD2 matching 8 bases. Trimming at V came to 1 base and at J to 11 bases, leaving 11 bases not matched to a gene. This CDR3 is built from 15 residues. CDR1 is SGHTA, CDR2 FQGNSA, per germline. This CDR3 is CASSLDSGEGRVQYF. Written as DNA, the CDR3 is TGTGCCAGCAGCTTAGATAGCGGGGAAGGGAGGGTGCAGTATTTT. Variable domain in full (rest from reference TRBV7-2 and TRBJ2-3): GAGVSQSPSNKVTEKGKDVELRCDPISGHTALYWYRQSLGQGLEFLIYFQGNSAPDKSGLPSDRFSAERTGGSVSTLTIQRTQQEDSAVYLCASSLDSGEGRVQYFGPGTRLTVL.

This clonotype was observed a few times. The rearrangement uses TRBV5-1 and TRBJ2-3; 7 bases map to TRBD2. The V gene's germline CDR1 is SGHRS and CDR2 YFSETQ. V lost 0 bases and J lost 6; bases outside the gene matches: 7. This CDR3 contains 15 residues. CDR3: CASSLGGLLSDTQYF. The CDR3 bases are TGCGCCAGCAGCTTGGGGGGACTACTTTCTGATACGCAGTATTTT.

This clonotype was seen a handful of times. The chain links TRBV3-1 to TRBJ2-7; D ambiguous. Germline V gene lookup returns CDR1 LGHDT and CDR2 YNNKEL (reference sequence). V was pared by 0 bases and J by 5 bases, with 8 bases between. This CDR3 is 13 amino acids long. The CDR3 here is CASSQDFRDEQYF. The CDR3 bases are TGTGCCAGCAGCCAAGACTTTCGCGACGAGCAGTACTTC.

The V and J genes are TRBV2 and TRBJ2-7, with D hard to call. Trimming shortened V by 3 bases and J by 3 bases, and 9 bases separated the two germline ends. The CDR3 has 13 residues. Germline V CDR1 and CDR2: SNHLY, FYNNEI. For the CDR3, the DNA is TGTGCCAGCAGTGACTCAGTAAGCTACGAGCAGTACTTC. Protein sequence: CASSDSVSYEQYF.

Many counts were recorded for this clonotype. This chain joins TRBV7-2 and TRBJ2-7; unclear D gene. The germline gives CDR1 SGHTA, CDR2 FQGNSA. Trimming pared 2 bases from V and 5 bases from J, leaving 19 bases between. The CDR3 has 16 residues. This CDR3 reads CASSLSDTPLLNEQYF. The CDR3 DNA sequence: TGTGCCAGCAGCTTAAGTGACACCCCACTTTTGAACGAGCAGTACTTC.

This clonotype was seen ten or more times. The rearrangement joins TRBV4-1 to TRBJ1-2; no firm D call. Between the trimmed V and J ends, which lost 2 bases and 8 bases, there was a span of 12 bases. The CDR3 has 13 residues. Per the germline V gene, CDR1 is MGHRA and CDR2 is YSYEKL. The CDR3 protein is CASSQPRTGGYTF. The CDR3 region has the DNA TGCGCCAGCAGCCAACCACGGACGGGGGGCTACACCTTC.

The chain carries TRBV6-5 and TRBJ2-7, with 7 bases aligning to TRBD1. Germline V CDR1 and CDR2: MNHEY, SVGAGI. The CDR3 is 14 residues long. Trimming at V came to 2 bases and at J to 3 bases, leaving 4 bases not matched to a gene. The CDR3 here is CASSYGTVNYEQYF. The CDR3 DNA reads TGTGCCAGCAGTTACGGGACAGTGAACTACGAGCAGTACTTC.

This clonotype was seen many times. CDR3 sequence: CSVDGNTEAFF. The DNA of the CDR3 is TGCAGCGTTGATGGGAACACTGAAGCTTTCTTT. The genes are TRBV29-1 and TRBJ1-1; D gene ambiguous. This CDR3 contains 11 residues. Germline CDR1 SQVTM, CDR2 ANQGSEA. Trimming shortened V by 3 bases and J by 1 base, and 3 bases separated the two germline ends.

This clonotype was found a few times. J is TRBJ1-6 and V is TRBV12-3 or TRBV12-4; D is ambiguous. CDR3 length: 14 residues. V lost 0 bases and J lost 7, with 7 bases in between. CDR3 DNA: TGTGCCAGCAGTTTAGCTACAGTCAATTCACCCCTCCACTTT. Amino acid sequence: CASSLATVNSPLHF.

In this sample, this clonotype turned up many times. V usage is TRBV5-5 and J usage is TRBJ2-7, with D perhaps matching TRBD1 (5 bases). CDR3 length: 13 residues. Germline lookup yields CDR1 SGHKS and CDR2 YYEKEE (reference sequence). Trimming took off 5 bases at V and 2 bases at J, with 11 bases between the two ends. CDR3 bases: TGTGCCAGCAGTCGGACATCTACCTACGAGCAGTACTTC. Its translation: CASSRTSTYEQYF.

This clonotype was detected once. J is TRBJ1-5 and V is TRBV7-2; D is undetermined. This CDR3 is built from 13 residues. The V gene lost 2 bases and the J gene lost 7 bases, with 9 bases spanning the gap. Germline V gene lookup returns CDR1 SGHTA and CDR2 FQGNSA. The CDR3 DNA sequence: TGTGCCAGCAGCTTAAGGGCACCCCAGCCCCAGCATTTT. Amino acid sequence: CASSLRAPQPQHF.

About this clonotype: At one end the junction does not follow the germline gene, possibly because of a read error. The J gene is TRBJ2-1, the V gene TRBV11-2, with TRBD2 matching over 11 bases. The length of the CDR3 is 16 residues. The germline V gene encodes CDR1 SGHAT and CDR2 FQNNGV. Here the CDR3 DNA reads TGTGGCAGCAGCCTTAGCGGGGGGGCCCTTGTTGATGAGCAGTTCTTC. As protein: CGSSLSGGALVDEQFF.

This clonotype was detected only a few times. J is TRBJ2-7 and V is TRBV2; D possibly corresponds to TRBD1 (6 bases). The germline V gene has CDR1 SNHLY and CDR2 FYNNEI. CDR3 length equals 14 residues. Trimming removed 6 bases at V and 1 base at J, with 13 bases between. CDR3 coding DNA: TGTGCCAGCAGCTCACAGGGCGGATCCTACGAGCAGTACTTC. Protein: CASSSQGGSYEQYF.

This clonotype was detected many times. The V call is TRBV3-1, the J call TRBJ2-1, with a possible D match to TRBD1 (6 bases). There are 17 residues in the CDR3. Deletions cut 4 bases from V and 0 bases from J, with 16 bases between. Per germline, CDR1 LGHDT and CDR2 YNNKEL (reference sequence). The CDR3 DNA is TGTGCCAGCAGCCGAATTGAAGGGGGTAGCTCCTACAATGAGCAGTTCTTC. It specifies CASSRIEGGSSYNEQFF.

This clonotype has more than one count but fewer than ten. J is TRBJ1-2 and V is TRBV11-2; the D is unclear. This CDR3 is 14 amino acids long. Trimming pared 4 bases from V and 0 bases from J, leaving 9 bases between. Germline V gene lookup returns CDR1 SGHAT and CDR2 FQNNGV. CDR3 sequence reads: CASSSRLANYGYTF. CDR3 nucleotide sequence: TGTGCCAGCAGCTCCCGTCTAGCTAACTATGGCTACACCTTC.